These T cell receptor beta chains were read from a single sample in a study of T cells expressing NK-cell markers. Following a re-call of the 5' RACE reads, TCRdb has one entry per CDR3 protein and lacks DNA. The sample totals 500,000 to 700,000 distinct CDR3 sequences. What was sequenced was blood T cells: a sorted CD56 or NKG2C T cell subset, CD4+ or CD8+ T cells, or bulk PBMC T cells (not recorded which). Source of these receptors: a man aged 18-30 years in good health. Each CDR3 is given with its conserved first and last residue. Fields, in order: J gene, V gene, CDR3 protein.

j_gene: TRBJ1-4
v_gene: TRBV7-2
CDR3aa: CASSPLRGLREKLFF

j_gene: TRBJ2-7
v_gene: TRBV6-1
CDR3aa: CASSRGTAYEQYF

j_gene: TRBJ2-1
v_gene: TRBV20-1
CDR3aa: CTPVVRSYNEQFF

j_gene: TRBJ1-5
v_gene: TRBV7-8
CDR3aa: CASSLNRVPGQPQHF

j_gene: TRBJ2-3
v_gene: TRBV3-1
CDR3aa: CASRSSGRLGVRDTQYF

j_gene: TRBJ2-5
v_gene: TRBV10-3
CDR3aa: CAISGTTVGSRGETQYF

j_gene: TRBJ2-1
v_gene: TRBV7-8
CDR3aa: CASSLALLGGAYNEQFF

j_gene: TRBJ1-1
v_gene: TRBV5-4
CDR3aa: CASSLKQGVGNTEAFF

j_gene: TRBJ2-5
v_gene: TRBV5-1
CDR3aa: CASSPRGLARAETQYF

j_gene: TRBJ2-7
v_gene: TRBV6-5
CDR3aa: CASSYRDRGLSEQYF

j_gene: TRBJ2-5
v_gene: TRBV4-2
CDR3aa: CASSQDLIALETQYF

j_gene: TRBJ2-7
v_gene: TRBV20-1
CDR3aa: CSANGASGRSEQYF

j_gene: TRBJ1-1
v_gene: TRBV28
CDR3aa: CASRVTGLHTEAFF

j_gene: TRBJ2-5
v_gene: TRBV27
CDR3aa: CASSPRRRLAGSRETQYF

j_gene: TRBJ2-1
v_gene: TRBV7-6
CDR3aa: CASSPRGGLAYEQFF

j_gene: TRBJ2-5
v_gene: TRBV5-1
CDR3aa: CASSMYRQETQYF

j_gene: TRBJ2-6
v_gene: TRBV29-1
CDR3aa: CSARTSGRSGANVLTF

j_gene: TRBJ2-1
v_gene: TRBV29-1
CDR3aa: CSVHGLAGSYNEQFF

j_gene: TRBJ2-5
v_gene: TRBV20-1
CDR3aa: CSARRTSGKETQYF

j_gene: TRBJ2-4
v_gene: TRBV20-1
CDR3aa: CSAPTGVGAKNIQYF

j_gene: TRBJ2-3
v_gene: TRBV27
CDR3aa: CASSSGQTWSTDTQYF

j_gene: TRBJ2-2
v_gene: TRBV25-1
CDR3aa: CASRRQGTNTGELFF

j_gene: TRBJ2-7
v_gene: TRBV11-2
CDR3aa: CASSPGTIFGEQYF

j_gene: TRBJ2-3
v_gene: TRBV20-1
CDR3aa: CSAGTGSLPSTDTQYF

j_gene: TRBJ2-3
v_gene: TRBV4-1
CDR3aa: CASSQVAPLGMLDTQYF

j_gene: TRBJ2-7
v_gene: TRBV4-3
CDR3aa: CASSERQGFYEQYF

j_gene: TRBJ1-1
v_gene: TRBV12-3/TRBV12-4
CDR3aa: CASSRLLGEEAFF

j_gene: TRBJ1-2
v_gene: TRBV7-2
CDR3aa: CASSLVTGNSGYTF

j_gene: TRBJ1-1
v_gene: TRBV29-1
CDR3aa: CSVEASDREGSAFF

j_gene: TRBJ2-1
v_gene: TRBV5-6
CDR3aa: CASSSMGLAGANEQFF

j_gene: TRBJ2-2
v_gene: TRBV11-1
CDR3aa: CASSLALLAGVDTHTGELFF

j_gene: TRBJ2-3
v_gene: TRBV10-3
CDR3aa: CAISPTGPDTQYF

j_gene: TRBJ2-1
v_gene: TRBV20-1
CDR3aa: CSARYKSSNTEQFF

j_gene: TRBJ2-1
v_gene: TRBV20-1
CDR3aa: CSARNPPGGVEQFF

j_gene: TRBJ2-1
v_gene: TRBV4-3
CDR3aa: CASSTLRTTISYNEQFF

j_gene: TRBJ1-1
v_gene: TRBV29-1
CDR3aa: CSVTGTGATEAFF

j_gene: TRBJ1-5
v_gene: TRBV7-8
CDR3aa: CASSLFGDNQPQHF